These T cell receptor beta chains were read from a single sample in a study of long-term antiretroviral therapy in people with HIV. Assay used: immunoSEQ multiplex PCR; TCRdb lists only in-frame clones, some missing. Of 15,000 to 20,000 clones listed, 76% were seen once; the top ten hold approximately 14%. The sample here was unsorted PBMCs, taken 0.5 years before starting antiretroviral therapy. These receptors were collected from a woman aged 45-59 years with HIV. Each CDR3 is given with its conserved first and last residue. A D gene is named only where the DNA matches it firmly. Clone size is not always given. Where it is, it says once, few, many or a class for expanded clones.

size: few
V: TRBV7-3
D: TRBD1
CDR3: CASSSLTGSGELFF

size: NA
V: TRBV25-1
D: NA
CDR3: CASSEGDGVTEAFF

size: few
V: TRBV27
D: NA
CDR3: CASSRQLSSYNSPLHF

size: NA
V: TRBV4-1
D: TRBD1
CDR3: CASSYDRGDQPQHF

size: NA
V: TRBV11-2
D: NA
CDR3: CASSHGEETQYF

size: NA
V: TRBV4-1
D: NA
CDR3: CASSQEQVGGVPYNEQFF

size: NA
V: TRBV9
D: NA
CDR3: CASSVEVNTGELFF

size: NA
V: TRBV27
D: TRBD1
CDR3: CASSISGGGKRYF

size: NA
V: TRBV12-5
D: TRBD1
CDR3: CASGSTGMNTEAFF

size: NA
V: TRBV7-9
D: TRBD1
CDR3: CASSWPLGDRTTDTQYF